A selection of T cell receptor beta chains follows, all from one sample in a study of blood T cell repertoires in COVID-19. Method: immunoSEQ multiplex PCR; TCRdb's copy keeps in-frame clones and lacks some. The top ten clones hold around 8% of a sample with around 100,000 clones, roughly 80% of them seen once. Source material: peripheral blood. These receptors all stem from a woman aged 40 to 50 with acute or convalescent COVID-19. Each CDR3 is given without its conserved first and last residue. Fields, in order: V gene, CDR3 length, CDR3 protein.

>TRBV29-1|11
SVGVQGAVEAF
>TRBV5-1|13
ASSPGGTSVGEQY
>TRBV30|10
AWGTSPHEQF
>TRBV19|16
ASSQFPRTGGGWNTIY
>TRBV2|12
ASSEDRESSPLH
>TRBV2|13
ASMVQGIMNTEAF
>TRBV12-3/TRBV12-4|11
ASSLGQGYGYT
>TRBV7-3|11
ASSPDPRDTQY
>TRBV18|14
ASSPIQAGGLYEQY
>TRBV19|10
ASSAGQNEQY
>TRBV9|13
ASSISSGVENIQY
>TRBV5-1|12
ASSEGQGDQPQH
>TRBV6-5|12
ASSIDRPRGGYT
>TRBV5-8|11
ASSSSERNTIY
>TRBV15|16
ATSRESVSGGYTDTQY
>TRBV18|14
ASSPRAGERNTEAF
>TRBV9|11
ASSLLVGYEQY
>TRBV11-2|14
ASSLQLAGGTGELF
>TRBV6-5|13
ASSPTGVEYSPLH
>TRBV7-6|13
ASSLLGTANSPLH
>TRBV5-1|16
ASSQSGVPPSGTDTQY
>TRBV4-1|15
ASSQQPGTTTFYEQY
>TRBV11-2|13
ASSSRAGRVDTQY
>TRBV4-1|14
ASSQNLRDRDYEQY
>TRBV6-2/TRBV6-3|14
ASSPVTGDLYYGYT
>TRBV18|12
ASSRGQGGEKLF
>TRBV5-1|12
ASTNLGGYTEAF
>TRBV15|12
ATSRDREHTEAF
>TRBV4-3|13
ASSQVQGDNYGYT
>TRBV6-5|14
ASSYDPGKFTGELF